The 26 T cell receptor beta chains below were found in one sample sequenced in a study of CXCR3-negative and CXCR3-positive naive CD8 T cells. 5' RACE with UMI labels generated the TRB cDNA libraries. TCRdb re-called the 5' RACE reads and catalogs CDR3 proteins one per entry, DNA excluded. This sample contains tens of thousands of distinct CDR3 sequences. The sequencing sample was made of naive CXCR3- CD8+ T cells from blood. Subset noted: CD45RO-CCR7+CD27+CD95- naive CD8+ T cells lacking CXCR3 (TNR3-). The receptor set was obtained from a human donor in good health. Some clones in this sample may be carry-over from other donors' samples.

The chain couples TRBV4-2 to TRBJ1-4. Germline CDR1 and CDR2: LGHNA and YNFKEQ. The CDR3 runs to 16 residues. The CDR3 is CASSQAVTPRDEKLFF.

This chain's CDR3 is CASSFGTSGSKDEQYF. The chain has TRBV28 and TRBJ2-7; TCRdb's D call, TRBD2, is unchecked because there is no DNA. The CDR3 sequence is 16 residues long. Germline V gene lookup returns CDR1 MDHEN and CDR2 SYDVKM.

The rearrangement links TRBV7-9 to TRBJ2-7; TCRdb outputs TRBD1, but without DNA this stays unchecked. Per germline, CDR1 SEHNR and CDR2 FQNEAQ (reference sequence). The CDR3 length is 14 residues. CDR3: CASSARDSSYEQYF.

V and J are TRBV4-1 and TRBJ1-1. The CDR3 loop spans 14 amino acids. Germline CDR1 is MGHRA and CDR2 is YSYEKL. The CDR3 here is CASSHGLRNTEAFF.

The chain uses TRBV20-1 and TRBJ2-1; TCRdb outputs TRBD2, but without DNA this stays unchecked. Germline assignment: CDR1 DFQATT and CDR2 SNEGSKA (reference sequence). The CDR3 contains 15 residues. The CDR3 loop reads CSATYRLAGGNEQFF.

The V gene is TRBV28, the J gene TRBJ2-4; TCRdb's assignment of TRBD1 cannot be checked, as there is no DNA. CDR1 and CDR2 (germline): MDHEN, SYDVKM. The CDR3 extends over 15 amino acids. The CDR3: CASSALRDPSNIQYF. Full variable domain (rest looked up from reference TRBV28 and TRBJ2-4): DVKVTQSSRYLVKRTGEKVFLECVQDMDHENMFWYRQDPGLGLRLIYFSYDVKMKEKGDIPEGYSVSREKKERFSLILESASTNQTSMYLCASSALRDPSNIQYFGAGTRLSVL.

This sequence joins TRBV28 and TRBJ2-5; TCRdb lists TRBD2, though no DNA is available to test this call. Germline V gene lookup returns CDR1 MDHEN and CDR2 SYDVKM. This CDR3 is built from 16 residues. This CDR3 reads CASSLGVHLDQETQYF.

The chain joins TRBV7-2 to TRBJ1-1. Germline V lookup: CDR1 SGHTA, CDR2 FQGNSA. This CDR3 has 11 residues. The CDR3 protein is CASREASEAFF.

The chain carries TRBV20-1 and TRBJ2-4; TCRdb's D gene call, TRBD1, goes unchecked for lack of DNA. The CDR3 has 16 amino acids. Germline lookup yields CDR1 DFQATT and CDR2 SNEGSKA (reference sequence). The chain's CDR3 is CSARGWGAVAKNIQYF.

The chain couples TRBV11-3 to TRBJ2-3. Germline V gene lookup returns CDR1 SGHNT and CDR2 YENEEA. The length of the CDR3 is 13 residues. The CDR3 protein is CASSFSVPDTQYF.

CDR3 protein: CASSPPTGNEQFF. The V call is TRBV28, the J call TRBJ2-1; TCRdb lists TRBD1, though no DNA is available to test this call. The CDR3 runs 13 residues. Germline assignment: CDR1 MDHEN and CDR2 SYDVKM.

The CDR3 sequence: CARSLLAGGNNEQFF. The chain is built from TRBV7-3 and TRBJ2-1; TCRdb reports TRBD2, a call that lacks DNA to check it against. This CDR3 comprises 15 residues. Germline CDR1 SGHTA, CDR2 FQGTGA.

The chain is built from TRBV11-2 and TRBJ2-6. The germline gives CDR1 SGHAT, CDR2 FQNNGV. CDR3 length: 15 residues. CDR3 region: CASPDKGSGANVLTF. Using reference TRBV11-2 and TRBJ2-6 for the parts outside the CDR3, the full variable domain is EAGVAQSPRYKIIEKRQSVAFWCNPISGHATLYWYQQILGQGPKLLIQFQNNGVVDDSQLPKDRFSAERLKGVDSTLKIQPAKLEDSAVYLCASPDKGSGANVLTFGAGSRLTVL.

The V call is TRBV13, the J call TRBJ2-1; TCRdb picks TRBD1, but there is no DNA to check that call. Germline V gives CDR1 PRHDT, CDR2 FYEKMQ (reference sequence). The CDR3 extends over 14 amino acids. This chain's CDR3 is CASSPGHQYNEQFF.

J is TRBJ1-5 and V is TRBV20-1; absent DNA, TCRdb's TRBD1 call cannot be checked. CDR1 DFQATT and CDR2 SNEGSKA come from the germline V gene (reference sequence). There are 15 residues in the CDR3. The CDR3 loop reads CSARDYDRSNQPQHF.

The chain recombines TRBV28 with TRBJ2-7; TCRdb selects TRBD2, and the lack of DNA leaves this call unchecked. CDR1 and CDR2 (germline): MDHEN, SYDVKM. There are 19 residues in the CDR3. This CDR3 is CASSLYRERLGSPTYEQYF.

This chain uses TRBV28 with TRBJ2-7; the D gene TCRdb calls, TRBD1, cannot be checked with no DNA. The germline gives CDR1 MDHEN, CDR2 SYDVKM. The CDR3 sequence is 14 residues long. The CDR3 region is CASTWPGSSAEQYF. The complete variable domain, with remaining parts taken from reference TRBV28 and TRBJ2-7, reads DVKVTQSSRYLVKRTGEKVFLECVQDMDHENMFWYRQDPGLGLRLIYFSYDVKMKEKGDIPEGYSVSREKKERFSLILESASTNQTSMYLCASTWPGSSAEQYFGPGTRLTVT.

The rearrangement links TRBV14 to TRBJ1-1; TCRdb picks TRBD1, but there is no DNA to check that call. The CDR3 covers 14 residues. Germline CDR1 is SGHDN and CDR2 is FVKESK. CDR3: CASSHLGTGLEAFF.

This chain connects TRBV9 to TRBJ2-5; TCRdb selects TRBD1, and the lack of DNA leaves this call unchecked. This CDR3 is built from 13 residues. Looked up from germline, CDR1 is SGDLS and CDR2 is YYNGEE. The chain's CDR3 is CASNPGFQETQYF.

The gene calls are TRBV15 and TRBJ1-2. CDR1 and CDR2 from the germline V gene are LNHNV and YYDKDF (reference sequence). This CDR3 spans 13 amino acids. This chain's CDR3 is CATSRDSLNGYTF.

This chain joins TRBV2 and TRBJ2-7; TCRdb lists TRBD2, though no DNA is available to test this call. Germline lookup yields CDR1 SNHLY and CDR2 FYNNEI. The CDR3 is 16 residues long. CDR3 sequence reads: CASSKQGLAGMNEQYF.

The chain employs TRBV29-1 and TRBJ2-2; TCRdb indicates TRBD2, and absent DNA this call remains unverified. The CDR3 length is 14 residues. Germline V lookup: CDR1 SQVTM, CDR2 ANQGSEA. CDR3 sequence reads: CSVLGLDRTGELFF.

The rearrangement joins TRBV27 to TRBJ2-1; TCRdb's D call of TRBD2 is untestable without DNA. Per the germline V gene, CDR1 is MNHEY and CDR2 is SMNVEV (reference sequence). The CDR3 sequence is 15 residues long. The CDR3 is CASSAGLAGGDEQFF.

The chain carries TRBV6-1 and TRBJ2-7; there is no DNA to check the TCRdb D call of TRBD2. The CDR3 length is 15 residues. CDR1 MNHNS and CDR2 SASEGT come from the germline V gene. This CDR3 reads CASRPLAGGGDEQYF.

The V and J genes are TRBV20-1 and TRBJ2-1; the D call of TRBD1 rests on TCRdb alone, since no DNA is present to check it. The CDR3 has 16 residues. The germline CDR1 and CDR2 sequences are DFQATT and SNEGSKA (reference sequence). The chain's CDR3 is CSARDIQGPSYNEQFF.

The chain uses TRBV28 and TRBJ2-1. The CDR3 length is 13 residues. Germline-derived CDR1 and CDR2 are MDHEN and SYDVKM. The CDR3 is CASSLGRDNEQFF.